The entry below describes one T cell receptor beta chain. The data derive from a study of technical replicates of blood from a handful of donors. Produced via immunoSEQ multiplex PCR; TCRdb's table is partial and in-frame only. This sample has about 44,000 clones; approximately 96% occur once, and the top ten carry roughly 0.39%. V lost 10 bases to trimming and J lost 5 bases, with 14 bases between them. The CDR3 has 13 amino acids. Looked up from germline, CDR1 is SGHAT and CDR2 is FQNNGV. The clonotype originates from a human donor in good health. The rearrangement uses TRBV11-2 and TRBJ2-2, with TRBD2 as a possible D gene (6 bases). Specimen: T cells isolated from PBMCs. CDR3: CATDRLGTGELFF. The CDR3 DNA reads as TGTGCCACAGACAGACTAGGGACCGGGGAGCTGTTTTTT.